These 20 T cell receptor beta chains came from one sample sequenced in a study of PD-L1 blockade in urothelial cancer. The time point: pretreatment peripheral blood. TCRdb keeps only in-frame clones here, not all; method: immunoSEQ multiplex PCR. The table lists 95,000 or so clones, around 86% of them singletons, with roughly 2% in the top ten. Sequenced here: PBMCs, sampled around atezolizumab (anti-PD-L1) treatment. These receptors were obtained from a man aged 55 to 69 with urothelial cancer.

The gene calls are TRBV18 and TRBJ2-7; 8 positions agree with TRBD1. Germline CDR1 KGHSH, CDR2 LQKENI. The CDR3 is 16 amino acids. V dropped 4 bases and J dropped 2; count of bases not matched to a gene: 10. In DNA form, the CDR3 reads TGTGCCAGCTCACTCATCTCGGACAGGGTGGCCTACGAGCAGTACTTC. This translates into CASSLISDRVAYEQYF.

The V and J genes are TRBV10-3 and TRBJ2-7; the match to TRBD1 covers 9 bases. From germline, CDR1 is ENHRY and CDR2 SYGVKD. V lost 3 bases to trimming and J lost 3 bases; unmatched junction nucleotides: 3. The CDR3 is 14 amino acids. This CDR3 reads CAISERGQGYEQYF. CDR3 DNA: TGTGCCATCAGTGAAAGGGGACAGGGCTACGAGCAGTACTTC.

This chain connects TRBV7-2 to TRBJ2-7; 15 bases align to TRBD2. The germline gives CDR1 SGHTA, CDR2 FQGNSA. Losses at the gene ends were 5 bases for V and 4 bases for J; bases not matched to a gene: 9. The CDR3 consists of 17 residues. CDR3 protein: CASSNPGTSGGNYEQYF. The CDR3 nucleotides read TGTGCCAGCAGCAACCCCGGGACTAGCGGGGGGAATTACGAGCAGTACTTC.

This rearrangement joins TRBV10-2 to TRBJ2-2; weak D call: TRBD2 (5 bases). Trimming took off 0 bases at V and 5 bases at J, with 10 bases between the two ends. Germline V gene sequence: CDR1 WSHSY, CDR2 SAAADI. The CDR3 spans 15 residues. The CDR3, as DNA: TGCGCCAGCAGTGAGTCGTTGAGGGCTACCGGGGAGCTGTTTTTT. Encoded protein: CASSESLRATGELFF.

V usage is TRBV27 and J usage is TRBJ2-5; TRBD2 matches 7 bases. CDR3 length equals 13 residues. V was clipped by 6 bases and J by 1 base; unmatched bases: 2. Germline loops: CDR1 MNHEY, CDR2 SMNVEV (reference sequence). The CDR3 spells CASRRGSQETQYF. In DNA form, the CDR3 reads TGTGCCAGCAGGCGGGGGTCCCAAGAGACCCAGTACTTC.

This clone was observed once. The chain is built from TRBV30 and TRBJ2-1; TRBD1 might be the D (6 bases). The length of the CDR3 is 14 residues. Germline V gives CDR1 GTSNPN, CDR2 SVGIG (reference sequence). The V and J ends lost 0 bases and 5 bases respectively, with 11 bases between them. CDR3 amino acids: CAWSVTGPDNEQFF. As DNA, the CDR3 is TGTGCCTGGAGTGTGACAGGACCCGACAATGAGCAGTTCTTC.

The CDR3 spells CASSVEGVSTDTQYF. The CDR3 region has the DNA TGTGCCAGCAGCGTAGAAGGAGTTAGCACAGATACGCAGTATTTT. This chain joins TRBV9 and TRBJ2-3; D gene uncertain. Germline V gene data show CDR1 as SGDLS and CDR2 as YYNGEE. Trimming took off 0 bases at V and 0 bases at J, with 8 bases between the two ends. This CDR3 has 15 residues. Complete variable domain (other parts from reference TRBV9 and TRBJ2-3): DSGVTQTPKHLITATGQRVTLRCSPRSGDLSVYWYQQSLDQGLQFLIQYYNGEERAKGNILERFSAQQFPDLHSELNLSSLELGDSALYFCASSVEGVSTDTQYFGPGTRLTVL.

J is TRBJ2-5 and V is TRBV2; TRBD1 matches at 7 bases. In germline, CDR1 is SNHLY, CDR2 FYNNEI. The J segment lost 1 base and the V segment lost 5 bases, leaving 1 base of the junction unmatched. This CDR3 has 13 amino acids. The CDR3 sequence: CASSRQGQETQYF. The CDR3 DNA reads as TGTGCCAGCAGTAGACAGGGCCAAGAGACCCAGTACTTC.

The V call is TRBV28, the J call TRBJ2-7; 9 nucleotides match TRBD2. This CDR3 is built from 18 residues. The V gene's germline CDR1 is MDHEN and CDR2 SYDVKM. Trimming took 3 bases from V and 2 from J; bases not matched to a gene: 14. CDR3 DNA sequence: TGTGCCAGCAGTTTCCATCCTATTATGGCGGGAGGGCCCTACGAGCAGTACTTC. Protein sequence: CASSFHPIMAGGPYEQYF.

This clone showed up just a few times. The gene calls are TRBV6-6 and TRBJ2-3; 7 bases align to TRBD1. The CDR3 contains 14 residues. Per the germline V gene, CDR1 is MNHNY and CDR2 is SVGAGI (reference sequence). V dropped 3 bases and J dropped 1; count of bases not matched to a gene: 1. For the CDR3, the DNA is TGTGCCAGCAGTTATGGGACAGGCACAGATACGCAGTATTTT. It translates to CASSYGTGTDTQYF.

The V call is TRBV6-5, the J call TRBJ2-1, with 11 positions matching TRBD2. CDR1 and CDR2 (germline): MNHEY, SVGAGI. V was clipped by 6 bases and J by 7 bases; unmatched bases: 8. This CDR3 is built from 15 residues. CDR3 amino acids: CASSLLAGVMNEQFF. For the CDR3, the DNA is TGTGCCAGCAGCCTACTAGCGGGAGTAATGAATGAGCAGTTCTTC.

This rearrangement joins TRBV5-1 to TRBJ1-1; TRBD1 is a possible D gene (5 bases). Germline lookup yields CDR1 SGHRS and CDR2 YFSETQ. The CDR3 is 14 residues long. Trimming removed 3 bases from V and 0 bases from J, with 9 bases in between. The CDR3, as DNA: TGCGCCAGCAGCTCCCAGGGCATGAACACTGAAGCTTTCTTT. Amino acid sequence: CASSSQGMNTEAFF.

In DNA, the CDR3 is TGTGCCATCGCCCAGGGGATGCAGGGCACAGATACGCAGTATTTT. It translates to CAIAQGMQGTDTQYF. The V gene is TRBV10-3, the J gene TRBJ2-3; perhaps TRBD1 as D (6 bases). The V gene's germline CDR1 is ENHRY and CDR2 SYGVKD. With 8 bases removed from V and 1 base from J, the gap between germline ends came to 16 bases. The CDR3 extends over 15 amino acids.

This chain joins TRBV28 and TRBJ1-2, with TRBD1 as a possible D gene (5 bases). The CDR3 length is 12 residues. Germline values: CDR1 MDHEN, CDR2 SYDVKM. V gave up 4 bases and J gave up 5 bases, with 8 bases separating them. The CDR3 sequence is CASSSAGYGYTF. CDR3 in DNA: TGTGCCAGCAGTTCCGCAGGGTATGGCTACACCTTC.

The rearrangement joins TRBV9 to TRBJ2-2, with D unresolved. The germline CDR1 and CDR2 sequences are SGDLS and YYNGEE. The CDR3 is made up of 13 amino acids. V lost 3 bases and J lost 6, with 9 bases in between. CDR3 DNA: TGTGCCAGCAGCGAGAATACTCCCGGGGAGCTGTTTTTT. Translated, it gives CASSENTPGELFF.

The chain employs TRBV15 and TRBJ2-7; D gene ambiguous. The germline V and J ends were trimmed by 0 bases and 0 bases, with 9 bases remaining between them. Per germline, CDR1 LNHNV and CDR2 YYDKDF (reference sequence). This CDR3 region has 15 residues. The CDR3 region is CATSREGTDSYEQYF. The DNA for the CDR3 is TGTGCCACCAGCAGAGAGGGCACGGACTCCTACGAGCAGTACTTC.

The chain carries TRBV18 and TRBJ1-4, with D possibly matching TRBD1 (5 bases). Trimming pared 5 bases from V and 2 bases from J, leaving 18 bases between. Per germline, CDR1 KGHSH and CDR2 LQKENI. The CDR3 sequence is 17 residues long. CDR3 sequence reads: CASSFTAGRATNEKLFF. CDR3 nucleotide sequence: TGTGCCAGCTCATTTACGGCGGGGCGGGCCACTAATGAAAAACTGTTTTTT.

The count of this clone is one. The chain is built from TRBV28 and TRBJ1-3; D remains unclear. The CDR3 consists of 12 residues. Per germline, CDR1 MDHEN and CDR2 SYDVKM. V shed 5 bases and J shed 11 bases, with 13 bases lying between them. The CDR3 DNA reads as TGTGCCAGCAGTCTCGAAACAAGTTCCATATATTTT. Its translation: CASSLETSSIYF.

The chain couples TRBV7-8 to TRBJ2-1, with 7 bases fitting TRBD2. V was pared by 8 bases and J by 9 bases, with 13 bases of the junction left unmatched. This CDR3 region has 14 residues. Germline CDR1 reads SGHVS; CDR2 reads FQNEAQ. As DNA, the CDR3 is TGTGCCAGCGGACAAGGACTAGAGATGGGTGAGCAGTTCTTC. This encodes CASGQGLEMGEQFF.

J is TRBJ2-7 and V is TRBV6-6, with TRBD2 identical over 10 bases. The J segment lost 6 bases and the V segment lost 2 bases, leaving 10 bases of the junction unmatched. The CDR3 is 16 residues long. Germline V lookup: CDR1 MNHNY, CDR2 SVGAGI (reference sequence). CDR3 sequence reads: CASSYPGLAVTGEQYF. The CDR3 bases are TGTGCCAGCAGTTACCCCGGACTAGCGGTAACCGGCGAGCAGTACTTC.